Below, one TCR beta chain is given with its context. This sample stems from a study of cytomegalovirus exposure and HLA in healthy donors. Per the germline V gene, CDR1 is KGHSH and CDR2 is LQKENI. V trimming: 3 bases; J trimming: 3 bases; junction bases outside the gene matches: 5. The CDR3 sequence is 14 residues long. Libraries were prepared by immunoSEQ multiplex PCR; TCRdb keeps only in-frame clonotypes and omits some of them. The sample records some 130,000 clones, about 80% being singletons. The chain joins TRBV18 to TRBJ2-7, with TRBD2 matching over 7 bases. The clonotype comes from a man aged 25-45 years in good health and CMV-seropositive. The sequenced sample was PBMCs. The CDR3 DNA reads TGTGCCAGCTCACCGTCCCCGGGAGGCTACGAGCAGTACTTC. Amino acids: CASSPSPGGYEQYF. Variable domain in full (rest from reference TRBV18 and TRBJ2-7): NAGVMQNPRHLVRRRGQEARLRCSPMKGHSHVYWYRQLPEEGLKFMVYLQKENIIDESGMPKERFSAEFPKEGPSILRIQQVVRGDSAAYFCASSPSPGGYEQYFGPGTRLTVT.